The clone carrying this T cell receptor beta chain was recorded only once. This sample includes further DNA sequences coding for the same CDR3. The length of the CDR3 is 13 residues. V shed 0 bases and J shed 8 bases, with 6 bases lying between them. Germline CDR1 is SGHRS and CDR2 is YFSETQ. The sample originates from a study of shared clonotypes between healthy human individuals. The wider study: Three plates were used per donor for CD4 naive, three for CD4 memory, two for CD8 naive and one for CD8 memory.

Deep level was the assay's run setting. Sequencing used immunoSEQ multiplex PCR; TCRdb keeps in-frame clones, though not all of them. The data show 2 million to 2.5 million clones, 90% to 95% seen once. The sample was naive CD4+ T cells sorted from blood. Specified subset: CD45RA+ positively selected. The sequence was obtained from a man younger than 35 in good health. V gene TRBV5-1 combines with J gene TRBJ2-6; D is uncertain. The CDR3 loop is CASSLEGSNVLTF. The CDR3 DNA reads as TGCGCCAGCAGCTTGGAAGGGTCCAACGTCCTGACTTTC.